Listed here is a single TCR beta chain. The source of the sample is a study of T-cell reconstitution after alpha-beta-depleted transplantation in children. Library preparation (for TCRbeta) was performed with unique molecular identifiers. TCRdb reprocessed the PCR reads via MiXCR and lists one record per CDR3 protein. Of around 530,000 distinct CDR3 sequences listed, roughly 33% are singletons. Germline values: CDR1 DFQATT, CDR2 SNEGSKA (reference sequence). V was trimmed by 5 bases and J by 5 bases, leaving 15 bases between them. The CDR3 spans 13 residues. This chain joins TRBV20-1 and TRBJ2-5; D gene ambiguous. The TCR was taken from a human donor who donated a stem cell graft to a child with aplastic anemia. The source was PBMCs from the stem cell graft donor, collected from the stem cell graft. The CDR3: CSAGKEMWETQYF. Here the CDR3 DNA reads TGCAGTGCTGGCAAGGAGATGTGGGAGACCCAGTACTTC.